This T cell receptor (beta chain) was documented in a study of T-cell reconstitution after alpha-beta-depleted transplantation in children. Unique molecular identifiers were used to barcode this TCRbeta library. TCRdb independently ran MiXCR on the PCR reads; one entry per CDR3 protein. The table lists about 980,000 distinct CDR3 sequences, about 29% of them singletons. The study, taken as a whole, reports: Newly produced T cells mostly provided counts and TCRbeta diversity after one year, as hyperexpanded clones declined. High day-60 TCRbeta diversity in some patients came from surviving recipient T cells and thymic progenitors. The study reportedly traced alpha-beta T cells about two months after transplant to several hundred expanded graft clones.

This clonotype was detected only a few times. Its antigen remains unidentified. The specimen comprised PBMCs, mostly from graft donor cells, sampled 360 days after TCRalphabeta/CD19-depleted stem cell transplant. This TCR derives from a boy less than two years old who had a stem cell transplant for SCID, so the T cells may come from the graft donor.

This CDR3 is CSAIETVGGNQPQHF. CDR3 sequence (DNA): TGCAGTGCTATAGAGACAGTGGGGGGCAATCAGCCCCAGCATTTT. J is TRBJ1-5 and V is TRBV20-1, with D perhaps TRBD1 (5 bases). This CDR3 has 15 residues. Trimming pared 4 bases from V and 2 bases from J, leaving 15 bases between. The germline gives CDR1 DFQATT, CDR2 SNEGSKA (reference sequence).